This T cell receptor beta chain appears in the sequencing data of a study of blood T cell repertoires in COVID-19. Study at large: PBMCs, B-cell-depleted T cells, or T cells were the source of the cDNA or gDNA that made up the material.

This clone has just a few counts. Sequencing was performed with immunoSEQ multiplex PCR; in TCRdb, only in-frame clones are kept and a portion is missing. Of 150,000 to 200,000 clones in the sample, over 80% were seen once. Trimming at V came to 0 bases and at J to 4 bases, leaving 5 bases not matched to a gene. CDR1 and CDR2 (germline): SGHAT, FQNNGV. The CDR3 is made up of 15 amino acids. Source material: peripheral blood. The chain couples TRBV11-2 to TRBJ1-2; 7 positions match TRBD1. The clonotype was recovered from a man between 60 and 75 years old with COVID-19, enrolled during active disease. CDR3 sequence: CASSLESGTVYGYTF. Written as DNA, the CDR3 is TGTGCCAGCAGCTTAGAGTCAGGGACAGTCTATGGCTACACCTTC.